Listed here is a single T cell receptor (beta chain). Its antigen is unknown. No much larger clone exists at a distance of one base, and base qualities are not known. The treatment or condition label for this specimen denotes: allogeneic hematopoietic cell transplantation with graft depleted of TCRalphabeta T cells and CD19 B cells. The children who served as transplant recipients had been given grafts of TCRalphabeta/CD19-depleted allogeneic hematopoietic cells. V is pruned by 0 bases and J by 9 bases, leaving 4 bases of the junction without a gene match. The CDR3 contains 14 residues, cysteine and phenylalanine counted. Only the CDR3 part of the read is kept: 42 bases, read in frame from the first base. CDR1 is given as SGDLS and CDR2 as YYNGEE, both from the germline V gene. The data are from a study of T-cell reconstitution after alpha-beta-depleted transplantation in children (dated by TCRdb to the mid-2010s). Study-wide context: Using TCR repertoire profiling, the study quantitatively followed how T-cell immune reconstitution unfolded in children after TCRalphabeta/CD19-depleted allogeneic hematopoietic cell transplantation.

Library construction relied on PCR. TCRdb records Illumina HiSeq 2500 as the sequencer. Molecular barcoding was employed in the preparation of TCR libraries, with unique molecular identifiers being used to normalize TCRbeta repertoire quantification. Using fastp at Q25 and MiXCR, TCRdb reprocessed the public reads and kept productive beta chains. One record per CDR3 amino acid sequence lists the most common genes and DNA. The sample contains some 600,000 distinct CDR3 sequences, about an eighth of them found a single time. The top ten hold 2.2% of the sample. Overall study outcomes, separate from this receptor: In some patients, the high TCRbeta diversity seen at day 60 was put down to recipient T cells and intrathymic progenitors that had survived conditioning. Over subsequent months, a decline in hyperexpanded clone frequencies was noted, and after one year, T-cell counts and TCRbeta diversity were mostly ascribed to newly produced T cells. The apparently early recovery of alphabetaT-cell counts about two months after transplant reportedly depended on only several hundred rapidly expanded clones that came from non-depleted graft cells.

Sequencing was performed on PBMCs, mostly from graft donor cells, taken 360 days after TCRalphabeta/CD19-depleted stem cell transplant. The V gene is TRBV9 and the J gene is TRBJ2-1; 9 central bases correspond to TRBD1. This TCR was recovered from a male patient aged 10-17 years who had a stem cell transplant for acute myeloid leukemia, so the T cells may come from the graft donor. The CDR3 here reads CASSVVQGAGEQFF. The DNA sequence is as follows: TGTGCCAGCAGCGTAGTACAGGGGGCAGGTGAGCAGTTCTTC.